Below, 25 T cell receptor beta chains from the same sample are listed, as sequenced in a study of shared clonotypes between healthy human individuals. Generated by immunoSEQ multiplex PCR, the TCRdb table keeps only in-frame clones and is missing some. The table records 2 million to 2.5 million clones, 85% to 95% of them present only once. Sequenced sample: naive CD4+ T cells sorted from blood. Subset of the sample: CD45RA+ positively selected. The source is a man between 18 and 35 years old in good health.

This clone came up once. The CDR3 region has the DNA TGTGCCAGCAGCTTGGCCCCAGAAGCAGCCAAAAACATTCAGTACTTC. Amino acid sequence: CASSLAPEAAKNIQYF. The J gene is TRBJ2-4, the V gene TRBV5-4, with D unresolved. The CDR3 runs 16 residues. Trimming took 0 bases from V and 0 from J, leaving 10 bases between them. Germline CDR1 reads SGHNT; CDR2 reads YYREEE (reference sequence).

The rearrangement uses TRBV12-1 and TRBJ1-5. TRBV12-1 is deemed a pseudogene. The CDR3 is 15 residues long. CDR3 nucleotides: TGTGCCAGCAGCTTTTCGGGGGGCGGCAATCAGCCCCAGCATTTT. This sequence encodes CASSFSGGGNQPQHF.

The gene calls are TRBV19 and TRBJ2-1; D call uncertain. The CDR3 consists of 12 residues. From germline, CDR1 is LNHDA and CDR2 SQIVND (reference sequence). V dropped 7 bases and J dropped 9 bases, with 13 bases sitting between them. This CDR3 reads CASTSLFGEQFF. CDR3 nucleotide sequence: TGTGCCAGTACCTCATTGTTCGGTGAGCAGTTCTTC. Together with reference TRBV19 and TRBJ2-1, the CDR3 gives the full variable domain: DGGITQSPKYLFRKEGQNVTLSCEQNLNHDAMYWYRQDPGQGLRLIYYSQIVNDFQKGDIAEGYSVSREKKESFPLTVTSAQKNPTAFYLCASTSLFGEQFFGPGTRLTVL.

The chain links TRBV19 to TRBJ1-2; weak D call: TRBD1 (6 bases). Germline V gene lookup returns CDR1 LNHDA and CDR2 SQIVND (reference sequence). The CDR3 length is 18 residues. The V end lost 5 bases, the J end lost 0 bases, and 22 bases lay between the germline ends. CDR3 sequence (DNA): TGTGCCAGTAGTCCCGTCCTGGACAGCAAAGGCACTAACTATGGCTACACCTTC. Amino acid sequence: CASSPVLDSKGTNYGYTF.

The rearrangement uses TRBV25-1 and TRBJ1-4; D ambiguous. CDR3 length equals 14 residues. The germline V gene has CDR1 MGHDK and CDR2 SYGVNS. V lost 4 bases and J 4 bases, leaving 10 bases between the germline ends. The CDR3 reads CASSGVEHNEKLFF. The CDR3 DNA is TGTGCCAGCAGTGGGGTGGAGCATAATGAAAAACTGTTTTTT.

The CDR3 DNA reads TGTGCCAGCAGCTTCTTAAGCTCCTACGAGCAGTACTTC. Translated: CASSFLSSYEQYF. V gene TRBV7-2 combines with J gene TRBJ2-7; D is unclear. The CDR3 length is 13 residues. CDR1 is SGHTA, CDR2 FQGNSA, per germline. The V end was cut by 3 bases, the J end by 0 bases, with 6 bases between.

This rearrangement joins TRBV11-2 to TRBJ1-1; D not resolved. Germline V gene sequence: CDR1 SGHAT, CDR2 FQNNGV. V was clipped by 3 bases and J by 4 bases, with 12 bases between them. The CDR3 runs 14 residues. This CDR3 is CASSFGERFTEAFF. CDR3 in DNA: TGTGCCAGCAGCTTTGGGGAAAGGTTCACTGAAGCTTTCTTT. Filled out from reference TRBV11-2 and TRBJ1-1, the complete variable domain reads EAGVAQSPRYKIIEKRQSVAFWCNPISGHATLYWYQQILGQGPKLLIQFQNNGVVDDSQLPKDRFSAERLKGVDSTLKIQPAKLEDSAVYLCASSFGERFTEAFFGQGTRLTVV.

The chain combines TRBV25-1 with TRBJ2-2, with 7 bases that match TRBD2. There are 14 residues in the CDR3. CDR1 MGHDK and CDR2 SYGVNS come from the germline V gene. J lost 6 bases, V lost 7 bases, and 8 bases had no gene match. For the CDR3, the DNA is TGTGCCAGCAAGGGACGGGGGGAGGCCGGGGAGCTGTTTTTT. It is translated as CASKGRGEAGELFF.

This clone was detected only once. CDR3 sequence reads: CATSRDQSGELFF. The CDR3 nucleotides are TGTGCCACCAGCAGAGATCAAAGCGGGGAGCTGTTTTTT. The chain is built from TRBV15 and TRBJ2-2, with D unclear. V dropped 0 bases and J dropped 7 bases, with 6 bases sitting between them. The CDR3 contains 13 residues. Per germline, CDR1 LNHNV and CDR2 YYDKDF (reference sequence).

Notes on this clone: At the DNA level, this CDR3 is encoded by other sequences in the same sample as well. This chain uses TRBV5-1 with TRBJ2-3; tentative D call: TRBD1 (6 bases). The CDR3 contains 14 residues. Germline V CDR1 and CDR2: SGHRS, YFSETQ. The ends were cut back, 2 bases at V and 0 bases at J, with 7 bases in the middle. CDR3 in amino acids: CASSFGQSTDTQYF. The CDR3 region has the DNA TGCGCCAGCAGCTTTGGACAGAGCACAGATACGCAGTATTTT.

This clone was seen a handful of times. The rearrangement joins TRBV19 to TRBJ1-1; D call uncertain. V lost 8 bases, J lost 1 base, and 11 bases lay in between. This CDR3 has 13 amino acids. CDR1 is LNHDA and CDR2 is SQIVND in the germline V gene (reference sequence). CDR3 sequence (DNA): TGTGCCAGTTTGTCCGGCGGGAACACTGAAGCTTTCTTT. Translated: CASLSGGNTEAFF.

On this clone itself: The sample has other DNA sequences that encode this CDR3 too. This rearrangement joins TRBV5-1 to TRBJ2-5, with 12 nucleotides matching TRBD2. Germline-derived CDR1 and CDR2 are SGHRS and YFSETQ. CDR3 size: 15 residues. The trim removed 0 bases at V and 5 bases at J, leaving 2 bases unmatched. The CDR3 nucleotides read TGCGCCAGCAGCTTGGCACTAGCGGGGGGTGAGACCCAGTACTTC. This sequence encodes CASSLALAGGETQYF.

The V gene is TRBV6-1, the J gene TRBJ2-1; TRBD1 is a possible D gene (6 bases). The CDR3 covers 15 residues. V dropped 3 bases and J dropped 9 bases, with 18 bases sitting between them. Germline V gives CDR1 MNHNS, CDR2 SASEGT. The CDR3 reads CASSDIGRQGTEQFF. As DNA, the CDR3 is TGTGCCAGCAGTGACATTGGCCGCCAGGGGACTGAGCAGTTCTTC.

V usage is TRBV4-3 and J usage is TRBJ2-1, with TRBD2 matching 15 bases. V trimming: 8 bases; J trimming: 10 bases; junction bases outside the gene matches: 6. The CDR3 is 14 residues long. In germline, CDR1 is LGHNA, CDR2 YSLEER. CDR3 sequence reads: CASGPGLAGGEQFF. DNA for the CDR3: TGCGCCAGCGGGCCGGGACTAGCGGGAGGCGAGCAGTTCTTC.

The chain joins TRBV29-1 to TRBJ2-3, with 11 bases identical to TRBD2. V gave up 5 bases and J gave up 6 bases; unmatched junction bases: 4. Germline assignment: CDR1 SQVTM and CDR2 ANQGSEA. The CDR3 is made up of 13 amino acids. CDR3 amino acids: CSVRSSGRDTQYF. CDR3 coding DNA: TGCAGCGTTCGGTCTAGCGGGAGGGATACGCAGTATTTT.

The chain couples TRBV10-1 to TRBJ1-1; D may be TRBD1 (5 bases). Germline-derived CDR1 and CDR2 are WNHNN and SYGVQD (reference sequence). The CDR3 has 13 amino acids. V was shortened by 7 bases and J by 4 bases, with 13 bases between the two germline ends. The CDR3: CASNQGQGTEAFF. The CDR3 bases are TGCGCCAGCAACCAGGGCCAGGGCACTGAAGCTTTCTTT.

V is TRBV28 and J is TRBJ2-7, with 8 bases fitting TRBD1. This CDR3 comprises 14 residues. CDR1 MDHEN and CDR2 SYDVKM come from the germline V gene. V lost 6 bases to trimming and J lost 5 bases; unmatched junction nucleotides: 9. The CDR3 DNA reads TGTGCCAGCAGCCGACAGGGGAGTTCTGACGAGCAGTACTTC. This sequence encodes CASSRQGSSDEQYF.

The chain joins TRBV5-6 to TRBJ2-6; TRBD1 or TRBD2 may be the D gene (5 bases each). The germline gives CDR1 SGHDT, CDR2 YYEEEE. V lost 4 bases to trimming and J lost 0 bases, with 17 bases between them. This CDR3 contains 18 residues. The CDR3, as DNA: TGTGCCAGCAGCGGAACCAGGGAGTTGAGCTCTGGGGCCAACGTCCTGACTTTC. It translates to CASSGTRELSSGANVLTF.

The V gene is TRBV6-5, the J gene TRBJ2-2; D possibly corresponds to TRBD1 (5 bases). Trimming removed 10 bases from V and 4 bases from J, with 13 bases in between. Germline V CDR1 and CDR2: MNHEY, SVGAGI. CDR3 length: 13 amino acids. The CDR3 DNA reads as TGTGCCACCCGACAGACGAGCACCGGGGAGCTGTTTTTT. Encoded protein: CATRQTSTGELFF.

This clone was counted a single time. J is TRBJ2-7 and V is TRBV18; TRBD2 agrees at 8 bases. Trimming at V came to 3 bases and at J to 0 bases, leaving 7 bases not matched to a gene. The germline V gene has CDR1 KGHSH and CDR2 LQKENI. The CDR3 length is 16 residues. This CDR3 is CASSPWTSSSSYEQYF. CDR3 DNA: TGTGCCAGCTCACCCTGGACTAGCTCAAGCTCCTACGAGCAGTACTTC.

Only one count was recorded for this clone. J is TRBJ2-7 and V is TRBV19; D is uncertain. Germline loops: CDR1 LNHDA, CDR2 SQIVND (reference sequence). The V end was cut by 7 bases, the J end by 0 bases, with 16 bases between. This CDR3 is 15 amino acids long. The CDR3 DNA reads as TGTGCCAGTACCCCGGGTCCGGAAAGCTCCTACGAGCAGTACTTC. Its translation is CASTPGPESSYEQYF.

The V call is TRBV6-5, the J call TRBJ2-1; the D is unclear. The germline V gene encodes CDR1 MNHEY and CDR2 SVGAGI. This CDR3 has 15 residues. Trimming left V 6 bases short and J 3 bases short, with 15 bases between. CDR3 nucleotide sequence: TGTGCCAGCAGAGCCACCGGAAGACTCTACAATGAGCAGTTCTTC. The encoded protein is CASRATGRLYNEQFF.

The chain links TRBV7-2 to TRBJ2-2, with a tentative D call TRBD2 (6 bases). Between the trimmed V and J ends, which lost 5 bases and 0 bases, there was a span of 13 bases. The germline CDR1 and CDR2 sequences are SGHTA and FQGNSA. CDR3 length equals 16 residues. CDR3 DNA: TGTGCCAGCAGCGGAACTAGCACCTCGAACACCGGGGAGCTGTTTTTT. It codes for CASSGTSTSNTGELFF.

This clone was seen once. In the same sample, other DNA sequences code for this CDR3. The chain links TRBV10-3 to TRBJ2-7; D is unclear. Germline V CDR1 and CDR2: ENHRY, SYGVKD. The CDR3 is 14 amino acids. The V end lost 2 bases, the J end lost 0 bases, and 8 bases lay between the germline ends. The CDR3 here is CAISEGPSSYEQYF. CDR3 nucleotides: TGTGCCATCAGTGAGGGCCCGTCCTCCTACGAGCAGTACTTC.

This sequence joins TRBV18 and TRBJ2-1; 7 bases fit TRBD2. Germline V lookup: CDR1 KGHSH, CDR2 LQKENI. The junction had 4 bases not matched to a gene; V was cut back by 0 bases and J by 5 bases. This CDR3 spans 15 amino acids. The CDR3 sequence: CASSPPNRGDNEQFF. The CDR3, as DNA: TGTGCCAGCTCACCACCGAACCGGGGGGACAATGAGCAGTTCTTC.